This TCR beta chain came from a study of graft-versus-host responses after intestinal transplantation. Whole-study context: Recipients underwent multivisceral, liver-intestinal, or isolated intestinal transplants. Study-level results: GvH clonotypes were identified within recipient marrow, with a subset emerging first in ileum or blood. Where graft-donor T cell macrochimerism was present, patients had high graft-versus-host to host-versus-graft clonal ratios in allografts.

About this clone itself: Its target is not known.

Sequencing was performed with immunoSEQ multiplex PCR; in TCRdb, only in-frame clones are kept and a portion is missing. The table includes tens of thousands of clones, under 90% detected once. Germline values: CDR1 LNHDA, CDR2 SQIVND (reference sequence). Trimming took 6 bases from V and 1 from J, leaving 21 bases between them. This CDR3 spans 17 amino acids. This rearrangement joins TRBV19 to TRBJ1-1; tentatively, D is TRBD1 (6 bases). Sequences were derived from unstimulated CD4+ T cells sorted from spleen or lymph node cells, sampled before intestinal transplant. This TCR came from a human donor who received an intestinal transplant. The CDR3 here is CASRSRLLYRENTEAFF. CDR3 nucleotide sequence: TGTGCCAGTAGGTCCCGCCTATTATACAGGGAGAACACTGAAGCTTTCTTT.